Below are 30 T cell receptor beta chains sequenced from a single sample in a study of T cells in Graves' hyperthyroidism and ophthalmopathy. Using RNA transcripts as the source, TCR beta CDR3 regions were amplified. The primer set for the first-round RT-PCR of the TCR CDR3 was HTBI. TCRdb itself ran the multiplex PCR reads through MiXCR, one entry per CDR3 protein. Of roughly 280,000 distinct CDR3 sequences listed, approximately 15% are singletons. Sequenced: blood. Source of these receptors: a woman aged 55-70 years with Graves' ophthalmopathy.

This clonotype was seen at least ten times. The V call is TRBV20-1, the J call TRBJ1-2; 7 nucleotides agree with TRBD1. With V trimmed by 3 bases and J by 2 bases, 3 bases remained unmatched. Germline V lookup: CDR1 DFQATT, CDR2 SNEGSKA (reference sequence). This CDR3 is built from 13 residues. Here the CDR3 reads CSASEQGNYGYTF. As DNA, the CDR3 is TGCAGTGCTAGTGAACAGGGGAACTATGGCTACACCTTC.

The table lists this clonotype with many counts. V usage is TRBV7-3 and J usage is TRBJ2-2; 8 bases are a match to TRBD2. Germline V gene data show CDR1 as SGHTA and CDR2 as FQGTGA. The trim removed 5 bases at V and 3 bases at J, leaving 8 bases unmatched. The CDR3 sequence is 16 residues long. The CDR3 here is CASSVYGRADTGELFF. As DNA, the CDR3 is TGTGCCAGCAGCGTATACGGGAGGGCCGACACCGGGGAGCTGTTTTTT.

This clonotype occurred a few times. The CDR3 sequence is CASSYSRDKGNQPQHF. The CDR3 DNA reads as TGTGCCAGCAGTTACTCGAGAGACAAGGGGAATCAGCCCCAGCATTTT. The chain couples TRBV6-2 or TRBV6-3 to TRBJ1-5, with D possibly matching TRBD1 (5 bases). CDR1 is MNHEY, CDR2 SVGEGT, per germline. The V gene lost 0 bases and the J gene lost 4 bases, with 13 bases spanning the gap. This CDR3 contains 16 residues.

This clonotype was counted only a few times. V gene TRBV6-1 combines with J gene TRBJ2-2, with 9 bases identical to TRBD2. V dropped 6 bases and J dropped 5; count of bases not matched to a gene: 4. Germline V gene data show CDR1 as MNHNS and CDR2 as SASEGT. This CDR3 contains 14 residues. The CDR3 is CASRGLALTGELFF. The CDR3 DNA reads TGTGCCAGCAGGGGACTAGCCCTGACCGGGGAGCTGTTTTTT.

This clonotype was seen at least ten times. CDR3 sequence (DNA): TGTGCCAGCAGCCCTAGCGGGGTCACAGATACGCAGTATTTT. Translating it yields CASSPSGVTDTQYF. The genes are TRBV6-2 or TRBV6-3 and TRBJ2-3; 9 positions agree with TRBD2. The J segment lost 2 bases and the V segment lost 6 bases, leaving 3 bases of the junction unmatched. Germline-derived CDR1 and CDR2 are MNHEY and SVGEGT. The CDR3 covers 14 residues.

This rearrangement joins TRBV4-3 to TRBJ2-7; 8 bases align to TRBD2. The CDR3 loop spans 14 amino acids. Germline V gene lookup returns CDR1 LGHNA and CDR2 YSLEER. J was trimmed by 4 bases and V by 0 bases; bases with no gene match: 2. The CDR3 region is CASSQESGSYEQYF. As DNA, the CDR3 is TGCGCCAGCAGCCAAGAGAGCGGGAGTTACGAGCAGTACTTC.

This chain joins TRBV5-4 and TRBJ2-3, with TRBD2 matching over 8 bases. Trimming cost V 2 bases and J 0 bases; bases outside gene matches: 5. Germline V gene data show CDR1 as SGHNT and CDR2 as YYREEE (reference sequence). The CDR3 contains 16 residues. The CDR3 nucleotides read TGTGCCAGCAGCTTCCGGGCTAGCGGGAGCACAGATACGCAGTATTTT. Amino acids: CASSFRASGSTDTQYF.

The chain couples TRBV7-9 to TRBJ2-7, with 10 bases lining up with TRBD2. V was clipped by 2 bases and J by 2 bases; unmatched bases: 3. CDR3 size: 15 residues. CDR1 is SEHNR, CDR2 FQNEAQ, per germline (reference sequence). CDR3 residues: CASSLQLAGTYEQYF. The CDR3 DNA reads as TGTGCCAGCAGCTTACAACTAGCGGGAACCTACGAGCAGTACTTC.

The sample holds many counts of this clonotype. The V gene is TRBV20-1, the J gene TRBJ2-1, with D perhaps TRBD2 (7 bases). From germline, CDR1 is DFQATT and CDR2 SNEGSKA (reference sequence). Deletions cut 5 bases from V and 8 bases from J, with 16 bases between. The CDR3 has 13 amino acids. In DNA form, the CDR3 reads TGCAGTGCTCCCCTCCAGGGGAGGGATGAGCAGTTCTTC. The encoded protein is CSAPLQGRDEQFF.

This clonotype was observed at least ten times. V gene TRBV20-1 combines with J gene TRBJ2-7; 8 bases are a match to TRBD2. The CDR3 covers 15 residues. Per germline, CDR1 DFQATT and CDR2 SNEGSKA (reference sequence). V was clipped by 0 bases and J by 3 bases; unmatched bases: 7. Here the CDR3 DNA reads TGCAGTGCTAGAGATTTCGGGACTAGTAACTACGAGCAGTACTTC. This sequence encodes CSARDFGTSNYEQYF.

As concerns this clonotype: This clone may be a read error of a much larger clone one base away. J is TRBJ2-1 and V is TRBV6-1, with 8 positions matching TRBD2. This CDR3 region has 15 residues. Germline V lookup: CDR1 MNHNS, CDR2 SASEGT. The CDR3 reads CASTGGTSSCNEQFF. In DNA, the CDR3 is TGTGCCAGCACGGGAGGGACGAGCTCCTGCAATGAGCAGTTCTTC.

This clonotype was seen many times. CDR3 coding DNA: TGTGCCAGCAGCTCCGGGACAGGCCACCGAGAGACCCAGTACTTC. Encoded protein: CASSSGTGHRETQYF. This chain links TRBV7-9 with TRBJ2-5; 8 bases agree with TRBD1. The junction had 8 bases not matched to a gene; V was cut back by 4 bases and J by 4 bases. This CDR3 is 15 amino acids long. Germline loops: CDR1 SEHNR, CDR2 FQNEAQ (reference sequence).

This clonotype showed up many times. V is TRBV2 and J is TRBJ2-7; the match to TRBD1 covers 8 bases. The trim removed 2 bases at V and 5 bases at J, leaving 5 bases unmatched. The CDR3 sequence is 14 residues long. Germline assignment: CDR1 SNHLY and CDR2 FYNNEI. CDR3 in DNA: TGTGCCAGCAGTGAAACAGGGGGTTTGGACGAGCAGTACTTC. This translates into CASSETGGLDEQYF.

This clonotype was observed a handful of times. This chain connects TRBV9 to TRBJ2-5; TRBD2 matches at 7 bases. The CDR3 has 15 amino acids. The germline V gene has CDR1 SGDLS and CDR2 YYNGEE. J was trimmed by 1 base and V by 2 bases; bases with no gene match: 5. The CDR3 DNA is TGTGCCAGCAGCGTCGGACTAGGGTTCCAAGAGACCCAGTACTTC. It yields the protein CASSVGLGFQETQYF.

This clonotype came up a few times. The CDR3 is CASSTREKNTEAFF. In nucleotides, the CDR3 is TGTGCCAGCAGCACCCGGGAGAAGAACACTGAAGCTTTCTTT. The chain combines TRBV7-8 with TRBJ1-1; D remains unclear. V lost 5 bases and J lost 1, with 11 bases in between. Looked up from germline, CDR1 is SGHVS and CDR2 is FQNEAQ. CDR3 size: 14 residues. The whole variable domain, remainder taken from reference TRBV7-8 and TRBJ1-1, is GAGVSQSPRYKVAKRGQDVALRCDPISGHVSLFWYQQALGQGPEFLTYFQNEAQLDKSGLPSDRFFAERPEGSVSTLKIQRTQQEDSAVYLCASSTREKNTEAFFGQGTRLTVV.

This clonotype was counted between two and nine times. CDR3 DNA: TGTGCCAGCAGTCCACTAGCGGGGGCCTACCCCTACGAGCAGTACTTC. It specifies CASSPLAGAYPYEQYF. The chain recombines TRBV27 with TRBJ2-7; 11 nucleotides align to TRBD2. J was trimmed by 2 bases and V by 5 bases; bases with no gene match: 8. Germline V gene lookup returns CDR1 MNHEY and CDR2 SMNVEV (reference sequence). The CDR3 contains 16 residues.

The genes are TRBV6-5 and TRBJ2-5; 9 bases align to TRBD1. CDR1 and CDR2 (germline): MNHEY, SVGAGI. The J segment lost 5 bases and the V segment lost 4 bases, leaving 8 bases of the junction unmatched. The CDR3 runs to 15 residues. CDR3 sequence: CASSSTGTGRETQYF. In DNA form, the CDR3 reads TGTGCCAGCAGTTCCACCGGGACAGGGAGGGAGACCCAGTACTTC.

This clonotype was recorded at least ten times. The CDR3 reads CASSLRLAGGVDTQYF. CDR3 bases: TGTGCCAGCAGCTTAAGACTAGCGGGAGGTGTGGATACGCAGTATTTT. The V call is TRBV7-2, the J call TRBJ2-3; TRBD2 aligns across 13 bases. J was trimmed by 6 bases and V by 2 bases; bases with no gene match: 5. The germline gives CDR1 SGHTA, CDR2 FQGNSA. The CDR3 contains 16 residues.

This chain uses TRBV7-9 with TRBJ2-2; 9 bases are a match to TRBD2. The V segment lost 5 bases and the J segment 4 bases; nucleotides outside the gene matches: 14. Germline V gene data show CDR1 as SEHNR and CDR2 as FQNEAQ (reference sequence). CDR3 length equals 18 residues. DNA for the CDR3: TGTGCCAGCAGCGGGACTAGCAGAGCCCGGACGGCCACCGGGGAGCTGTTTTTT. It yields the protein CASSGTSRARTATGELFF.

V is TRBV19 and J is TRBJ1-2; tentatively, D is TRBD1 (5 bases). The ends were cut back, 10 bases at V and 2 bases at J, with 14 bases in the middle. Per germline, CDR1 LNHDA and CDR2 SQIVND (reference sequence). The CDR3 contains 13 residues. In DNA, the CDR3 is TGTGCCACACGGGCGGGGCCAAACTATGGCTACACCTTC. Encoded protein: CATRAGPNYGYTF.

The chain has TRBV28 and TRBJ2-1, with 7 bases identical to TRBD1. The length of the CDR3 is 15 residues. J was trimmed by 9 bases and V by 5 bases; bases with no gene match: 13. CDR1 MDHEN and CDR2 SYDVKM come from the germline V gene. The CDR3 is CASSPGGEGSREQFF. CDR3 DNA: TGTGCCAGCAGTCCAGGGGGAGAGGGTTCGCGTGAGCAGTTCTTC.

This clonotype was detected only a few times. The rearrangement links TRBV15 to TRBJ1-1; 7 nucleotides agree with TRBD1. The V gene's germline CDR1 is LNHNV and CDR2 YYDKDF (reference sequence). This CDR3 has 13 amino acids. V shed 1 base and J 5 bases; nucleotides not matched to a gene: 1. The CDR3 loop reads CATSRAGGTEAFF. As DNA, the CDR3 is TGTGCCACCAGCAGAGCAGGGGGAACTGAAGCTTTCTTT. The entire variable domain, with the rest obtained from reference TRBV15 and TRBJ1-1, is as follows: DAMVIQNPRYQVTQFGKPVTLSCSQTLNHNVMYWYQQKSSQAPKLLFHYYDKDFNNEADTPDNFQSRRPNTSFCFLDIRSPGLGDTAMYLCATSRAGGTEAFFGQGTRLTVV.

This clonotype has only a few counts. In DNA form, the CDR3 reads TGCAGTGCTAGTGATGGGATTGAGACCCAGTACTTC. It translates to CSASDGIETQYF. V is TRBV20-1 and J is TRBJ2-5, with D uncertain. Germline lookup yields CDR1 DFQATT and CDR2 SNEGSKA (reference sequence). The germline V and J ends were trimmed by 3 bases and 5 bases, with 10 bases remaining between them. This CDR3 is built from 12 residues.

The CDR3 loop is CASGPDRQETQYF. The CDR3 bases are TGTGCCAGCGGGCCGGACAGGCAAGAGACCCAGTACTTC. V and J are TRBV28 and TRBJ2-5; 7 bases align to TRBD1. The CDR3 covers 13 residues. Germline V gene sequence: CDR1 MDHEN, CDR2 SYDVKM. V was pared by 8 bases and J by 2 bases, with 5 bases of the junction left unmatched.

Ten or more counts support this clonotype. The chain is built from TRBV12-3 or TRBV12-4 and TRBJ1-5; 7 bases agree with TRBD1. There are 13 residues in the CDR3. Trimming cost V 3 bases and J 4 bases; bases outside gene matches: 0. Here the CDR3 DNA reads TGTGCCAGCAGTTTGGGACAGAATCAGCCCCAGCATTTT. Protein product: CASSLGQNQPQHF.

This clonotype came up many times. For the CDR3, the DNA is TGTGCCAGCAGTTTTCAAAGCTCTGGAAACACCATATATTTT. It is translated as CASSFQSSGNTIYF. J is TRBJ1-3 and V is TRBV28; D is undetermined. The CDR3 spans 14 residues. Between the trimmed V and J ends, which lost 3 bases and 0 bases, there was a span of 6 bases. Germline loops: CDR1 MDHEN, CDR2 SYDVKM.

In this sample, this clonotype turned up many times. For the CDR3, the DNA is TGTGCCACCTCGGAAGGGGGAGGGAGTCAGCCCCAGCATTTT. Translating gives CATSEGGGSQPQHF. The rearrangement uses TRBV28 and TRBJ1-5; a possible D gene is TRBD1 (6 bases). The V end was cut by 10 bases, the J end by 6 bases, with 19 bases between. This CDR3 contains 14 residues. The germline V gene has CDR1 MDHEN and CDR2 SYDVKM.

This clonotype was detected many times. The rearrangement uses TRBV29-1 and TRBJ1-1; D not certain. V lost 4 bases, J lost 3 bases, and 9 bases lay in between. The CDR3 covers 12 residues. The germline V gene has CDR1 SQVTM and CDR2 ANQGSEA. For the CDR3, the DNA is TGCAGCGTTGTGACCTCTCACACTGAAGCTTTCTTT. This encodes CSVVTSHTEAFF.

A note on this clonotype: A much more abundant neighbour one base away suggests this may be a read error. The chain employs TRBV11-1 and TRBJ2-1; 10 bases are shared with TRBD1. The tail of the sequence fits TRBJ2-7 better, so the J call may be wrong. CDR3 length: 16 amino acids. The germline gives CDR1 SGHAT, CDR2 FQDESV (reference sequence). The CDR3 region is CASSSGRDRGDNEQYF. CDR3 bases: TGTGCCAGCAGCTCCGGACGGGACAGGGGAGACAATGAGCAGTACTTC.

This clonotype has at least ten counts. The chain carries TRBV6-1 and TRBJ2-2, with D maybe TRBD1 (5 bases). The CDR3 is 13 residues long. V lost 6 bases and J 5 bases, leaving 10 bases between the germline ends. The germline CDR1 and CDR2 sequences are MNHNS and SASEGT. Here the CDR3 DNA reads TGTGCCAGCAGATCTCCAGGGACCGGGGAGCTGTTTTTT. Translating gives CASRSPGTGELFF.